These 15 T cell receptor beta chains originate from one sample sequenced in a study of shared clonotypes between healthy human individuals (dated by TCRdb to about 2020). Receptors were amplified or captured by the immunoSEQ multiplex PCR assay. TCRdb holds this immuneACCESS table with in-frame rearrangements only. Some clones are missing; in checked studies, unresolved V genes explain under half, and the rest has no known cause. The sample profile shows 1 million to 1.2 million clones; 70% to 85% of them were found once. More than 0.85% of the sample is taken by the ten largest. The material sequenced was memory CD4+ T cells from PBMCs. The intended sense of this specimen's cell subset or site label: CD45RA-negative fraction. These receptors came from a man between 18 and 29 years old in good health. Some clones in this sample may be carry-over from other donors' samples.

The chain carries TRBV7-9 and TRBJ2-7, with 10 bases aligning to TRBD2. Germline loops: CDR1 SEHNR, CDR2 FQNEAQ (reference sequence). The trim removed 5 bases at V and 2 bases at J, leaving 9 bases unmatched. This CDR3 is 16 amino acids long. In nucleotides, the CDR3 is TGTGCCAGCAGCAAGACCGGGACTAGCGCTGCCTACGAGCAGTACTTC. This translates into CASSKTGTSAAYEQYF.

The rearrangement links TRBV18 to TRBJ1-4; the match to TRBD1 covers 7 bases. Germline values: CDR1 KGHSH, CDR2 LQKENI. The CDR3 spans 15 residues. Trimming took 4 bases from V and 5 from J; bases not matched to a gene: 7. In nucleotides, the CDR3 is TGTGCCAGCTCACTCTCACAGGGGTTGAATGAAAAACTGTTTTTT. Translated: CASSLSQGLNEKLFF.

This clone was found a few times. CDR3 loop: CATVPGSERGQETQYF. DNA of the CDR3: TGCGCCACCGTACCCGGAAGTGAGCGGGGACAAGAGACCCAGTACTTC. This sequence joins TRBV10-1 and TRBJ2-5; 7 nucleotides agree with TRBD2. The length of the CDR3 is 16 residues. V trimming: 10 bases; J trimming: 2 bases; junction bases outside the gene matches: 16. The germline CDR1 and CDR2 sequences are WNHNN and SYGVQD (reference sequence).

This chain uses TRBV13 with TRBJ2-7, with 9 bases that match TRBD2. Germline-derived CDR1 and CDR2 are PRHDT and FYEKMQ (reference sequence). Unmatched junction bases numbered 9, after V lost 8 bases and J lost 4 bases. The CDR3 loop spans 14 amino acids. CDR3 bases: TGTGCCAGCCGAAAAGCGGGAGGATCGTACGAGCAGTACTTC. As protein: CASRKAGGSYEQYF.

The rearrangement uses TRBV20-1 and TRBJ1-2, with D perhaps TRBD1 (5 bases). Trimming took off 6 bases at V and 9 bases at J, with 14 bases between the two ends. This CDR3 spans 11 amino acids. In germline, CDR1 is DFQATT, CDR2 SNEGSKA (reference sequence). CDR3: CSAPGLGSYTF. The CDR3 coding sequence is TGCAGTGCACCGGGACTCGGTAGCTACACCTTC.

CDR3 nucleotides: TGTGCCTGGAGTCCCCAGGGACAGGGGGCGGTCAATGAGCAGTTCTTC. The encoded protein is CAWSPQGQGAVNEQFF. The chain joins TRBV30 to TRBJ2-1; 12 bases match TRBD1. In germline, CDR1 is GTSNPN, CDR2 SVGIG (reference sequence). V lost 2 bases, J lost 6 bases, and 8 bases stayed unmatched. The CDR3 is 16 residues long.

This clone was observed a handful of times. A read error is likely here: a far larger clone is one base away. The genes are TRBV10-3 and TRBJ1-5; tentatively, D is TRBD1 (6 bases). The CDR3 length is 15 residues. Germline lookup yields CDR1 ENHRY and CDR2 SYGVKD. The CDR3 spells CASSGQTGHSQPQHF. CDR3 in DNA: TGTGCCAGCAGTGGGCAGACAGGACATAGTCAGCCCCAGCATTTT.

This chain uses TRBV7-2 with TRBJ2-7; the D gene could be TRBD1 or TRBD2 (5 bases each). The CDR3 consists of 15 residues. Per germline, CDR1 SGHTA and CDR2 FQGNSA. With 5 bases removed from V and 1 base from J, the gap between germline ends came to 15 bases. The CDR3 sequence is CASSVGAGQSYEQYF. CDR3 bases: TGTGCCAGCAGCGTCGGGGCCGGCCAATCCTACGAGCAGTACTTC. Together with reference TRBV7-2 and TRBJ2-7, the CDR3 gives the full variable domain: GAGVSQSPSNKVTEKGKDVELRCDPISGHTALYWYRQSLGQGLEFLIYFQGNSAPDKSGLPSDRFSAERTGGSVSTLTIQRTQQEDSAVYLCASSVGAGQSYEQYFGPGTRLTVT.

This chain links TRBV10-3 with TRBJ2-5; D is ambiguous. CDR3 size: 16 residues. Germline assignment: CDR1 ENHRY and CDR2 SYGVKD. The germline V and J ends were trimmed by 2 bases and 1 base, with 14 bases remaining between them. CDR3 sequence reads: CAISEGSGRGQETQYF. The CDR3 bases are TGTGCCATCAGTGAGGGGTCAGGACGCGGCCAAGAGACCCAGTACTTC.

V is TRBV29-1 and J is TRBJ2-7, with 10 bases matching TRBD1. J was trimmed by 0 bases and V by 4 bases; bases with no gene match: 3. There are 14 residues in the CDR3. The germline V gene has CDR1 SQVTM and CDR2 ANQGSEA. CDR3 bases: TGCAGCGTTGGGGACAGGGGAGCCTCCTACGAGCAGTACTTC. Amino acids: CSVGDRGASYEQYF.

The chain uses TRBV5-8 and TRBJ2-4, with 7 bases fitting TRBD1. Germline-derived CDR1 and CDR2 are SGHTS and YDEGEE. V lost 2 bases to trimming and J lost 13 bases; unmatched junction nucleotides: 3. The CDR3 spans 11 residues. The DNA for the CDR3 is TGTGCCAGCAGCTTAAGGACAGGACAGTACTTC. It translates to CASSLRTGQYF.

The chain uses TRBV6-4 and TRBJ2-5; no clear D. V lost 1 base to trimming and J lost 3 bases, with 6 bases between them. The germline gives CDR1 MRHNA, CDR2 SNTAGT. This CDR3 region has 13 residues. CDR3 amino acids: CASSDWAEETQYF. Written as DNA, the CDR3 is TGTGCCAGCAGTGACTGGGCAGAAGAGACCCAGTACTTC.

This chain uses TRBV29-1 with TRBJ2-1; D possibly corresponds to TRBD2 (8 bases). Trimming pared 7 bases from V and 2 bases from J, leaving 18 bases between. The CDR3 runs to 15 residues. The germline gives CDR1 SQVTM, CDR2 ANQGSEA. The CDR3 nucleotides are TGCAGCGCCGGGGGGGCGGGACAGACCTACAATGAGCAGTTCTTC. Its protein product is CSAGGAGQTYNEQFF.

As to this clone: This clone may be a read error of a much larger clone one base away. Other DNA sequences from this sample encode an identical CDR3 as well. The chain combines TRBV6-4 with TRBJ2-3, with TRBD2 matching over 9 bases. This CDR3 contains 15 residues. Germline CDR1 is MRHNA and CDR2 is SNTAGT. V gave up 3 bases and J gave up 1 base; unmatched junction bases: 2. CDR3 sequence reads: CASSEAGGGTDTQYF. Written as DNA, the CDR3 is TGTGCCAGCAGTGAGGCGGGGGGGGGCACAGATACGCAGTATTTT.

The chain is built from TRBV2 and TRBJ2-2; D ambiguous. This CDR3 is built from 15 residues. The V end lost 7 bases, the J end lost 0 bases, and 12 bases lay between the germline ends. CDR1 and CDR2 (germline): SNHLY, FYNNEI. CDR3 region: CASKLEPANTGELFF. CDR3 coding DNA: TGTGCCAGCAAATTGGAGCCGGCGAACACCGGGGAGCTGTTTTTT. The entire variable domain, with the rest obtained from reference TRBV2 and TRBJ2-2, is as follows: EPEVTQTPSHQVTQMGQEVILRCVPISNHLYFYWYRQILGQKVEFLVSFYNNEISEKSEIFDDQFSVERPDGSNFTLKIRSTKLEDSAMYFCASKLEPANTGELFFGEGSRLTVL.